These 3 T cell receptor beta chains were all obtained from the same sample, sequenced in a study of PD-1 blockade in classical Hodgkin lymphoma. Each of the patients experienced relapse following autologous stem cell transplantation, and their brentuximab vedotin exposure differed. The assay was immunoSEQ multiplex PCR, and TCRdb's table has in-frame clones only and misses some. The sample includes roughly 96,000 clones, roughly 89% of them seen just once. Here the sequenced sample was peripheral blood mononuclear cells (PBMCs), taken before the second cycle of nivolumab. The receptors were gathered from a human donor with classical Hodgkin lymphoma.

The chain recombines TRBV5-4 with TRBJ2-1; possible D gene TRBD2, 6 bases. The CDR3 contains 15 residues. Germline V lookup: CDR1 SGHNT, CDR2 YYREEE (reference sequence). V was pared by 0 bases and J by 0 bases, with 7 bases between. The CDR3 region has the DNA TGTGCCAGCAGCTTGGACGGGAGCTCCTACAATGAGCAGTTCTTC. Its protein is CASSLDGSSYNEQFF.

The chain combines TRBV9 with TRBJ1-5; D gene unclear. V lost 0 bases and J 5 bases, leaving 12 bases between the germline ends. Germline lookup yields CDR1 SGDLS and CDR2 YYNGEE. CDR3 length: 15 residues. CDR3 coding DNA: TGTGCCAGCAGCGTAGGACCGGGGTACGATCAGCCCCAGCATTTT. Translating it yields CASSVGPGYDQPQHF.

In this sample, this clone turned up a few times. This chain connects TRBV10-3 to TRBJ2-2; 9 nucleotides agree with TRBD2. The junction had 14 bases not matched to a gene; V was cut back by 4 bases and J by 2 bases. CDR1 and CDR2 from the germline V gene are ENHRY and SYGVKD. This CDR3 has 19 residues. The CDR3 nucleotides read TGTGCCATCAGTGGGGGAGCCGGGACTAGCAGAAAAAACACCGGGGAGCTGTTTTTT. Translated: CAISGGAGTSRKNTGELFF.